This TCR beta chain was documented in a study of cytomegalovirus exposure and HLA in healthy donors. Trimming pared 5 bases from V and 1 base from J, leaving 11 bases between. The CDR3 is made up of 15 amino acids. Germline V gives CDR1 SGHVS, CDR2 FQNEAQ. PCR involved 60 Vbeta and 13 Jbeta primers. TCRdb keeps only in-frame clones here, not all; method: immunoSEQ multiplex PCR. Recorded for this sample: 110,000 to 150,000 clones. Details on this clone: Its antigen is not known.

Study conclusions and caveats: The analysis excluded some indistinguishable V segments, including TRBV6-2 and TRBV6-3.

The receptor comes from a woman aged 18-30 years in good health and CMV-seronegative. The chain employs TRBV7-8 and TRBJ1-4; a possible D gene is TRBD1 (6 bases). Sequencing used PBMCs. The CDR3 DNA reads as TGTGCCAGCAGCCGATTACAGGGAACTAATGAAAAACTGTTTTTT. Its protein product is CASSRLQGTNEKLFF.